The sequence of this T cell receptor beta chain was determined in a study of human T cells and chemical hapten exposure. General observations from the study: With DPC sensitization, TCRs exceeding 1 in 1000 frequency showed no change.

This clonotype occurred many times. The antigen is undetermined. As to time point: pre-sensitization, week 0. Treatment denoted: therapeutic diphenylcyclopropenone sensitization with weekly scalp DPC. The CDR3 has 16 amino acids. The germline V gene encodes CDR1 LGHNA and CDR2 YSLEER. Trimming pared 1 base from V and 2 bases from J, leaving 13 bases between. Unique molecular identifiers were affixed to discrete cDNA molecules within the library. TCRdb processed the RACE reads anew with MiXCR; each CDR3 protein has one entry. The sample includes some 300,000 distinct CDR3 sequences, 5% to 6.5% of them seen just once.

Sequences were derived from whole blood, sampled in connection with sensitization to the hapten diphenylcyclopropenone (DPC). This chain uses TRBV4-3 with TRBJ2-3, with D hard to call. This receptor was taken from a woman in her late teens or twenties with alopecia areata. Some clones in this sample may be carry-over from other donors' samples. The CDR3 DNA is TGCGCCAGCAGCCAAGTGGCGCAGGCGATCACAGATACGCAGTATTTT. It codes for CASSQVAQAITDTQYF.